Sequencing of this T cell receptor (beta chain) was carried out in a study of blood T cell repertoires in COVID-19. Study summary: The United States, Italy and Spain provided the acute and convalescent COVID-19 samples. PBMCs, B-cell-depleted T cells, or T cells were the source of the cDNA or gDNA that made up the material.

As handled by the study authors: Reference gene primer amplification in the assay estimated nucleated cell counts. The assay was immunoSEQ multiplex PCR, and TCRdb's table has in-frame clones only and misses some. V, J and clone size derive from that table, while D and trimming were established from the DNA sequence. The table has over 200,000 clones, approximately 90% seen once. Recruited during active infection, patients (from Seattle) were subsequently followed longitudinally. The CDR3 sequence is 16 residues long. Trimming at V came to 4 bases and at J to 8 bases, leaving 13 bases not matched to a gene. The V gene's germline CDR1 is SGHRS and CDR2 YFSETQ.

This clonotype was obtained from a man aged 55-75 years with COVID-19, enrolled during active disease. The chain is built from TRBV5-1 and TRBJ2-1; 9 positions agree with TRBD2. Sequenced input: peripheral blood. CDR3 bases: TGCGCCAGCAGCGTCCGGGTAGCGGGAGTGCGGGATGAGCAGTTCTTC. This encodes CASSVRVAGVRDEQFF.